This entry lists 5 T cell receptor beta chains sequenced from one sample in a study of T cell changes during pregnancy in multiple sclerosis. Here immunoSEQ multiplex PCR was the method, and the copy in TCRdb shows in-frame clones only, minus some. The sample has around 100,000 clones, around nine tenths seen once. Specimen: peripheral blood, collected after pregnancy. These TCRs come from a female donor with multiple sclerosis, enrolled in a pregnancy study.

The chain links TRBV29-1 to TRBJ2-1, with D uncertain. Germline assignment: CDR1 SQVTM and CDR2 ANQGSEA. Trimming removed 3 bases at V and 7 bases at J, with 10 bases between. The CDR3 runs to 12 residues. The CDR3, as DNA: TGCAGCGTTGAGCAGAGGCGAAATGAGCAGTTCTTC. Its translation is CSVEQRRNEQFF.

The chain employs TRBV27 and TRBJ2-1, with 11 bases lining up with TRBD2. Germline CDR1 is MNHEY and CDR2 is SMNVEV (reference sequence). The CDR3 length is 16 residues. Losses at the gene ends were 8 bases for V and 0 bases for J; bases not matched to a gene: 6. The CDR3 nucleotides read TGTGCCAGCGGACTAGCGGGCCCGAGCTCCTACAATGAGCAGTTCTTC. Residues: CASGLAGPSSYNEQFF.

The rearrangement links TRBV29-1 to TRBJ2-1; TRBD2 is a possible D gene (5 bases). Germline lookup yields CDR1 SQVTM and CDR2 ANQGSEA. Trimming pared 8 bases from V and 8 bases from J, leaving 13 bases between. This CDR3 comprises 11 residues. CDR3 in amino acids: CSLSEGYEQFF. CDR3 sequence (DNA): TGCAGCCTTAGTGAGGGATATGAGCAGTTCTTC.

This sequence joins TRBV28 and TRBJ2-5; TRBD2 matches at 7 bases. With 6 bases clipped from V and 5 bases from J, the junction kept 9 bases outside the gene matches. The V gene's germline CDR1 is MDHEN and CDR2 SYDVKM. This CDR3 comprises 14 residues. The CDR3 loop reads CASRDVAGLETQYF. CDR3 DNA sequence: TGTGCCAGCAGAGATGTAGCGGGTTTGGAGACCCAGTACTTC.

This chain connects TRBV7-6 to TRBJ1-6; 7 bases map to TRBD1. The length of the CDR3 is 18 residues. The trim removed 4 bases at V and 3 bases at J, leaving 12 bases unmatched. The germline gives CDR1 SGHVS, CDR2 FNYEAQ. The CDR3 loop is CASSSYPRGQSYNSPLHF. The CDR3 DNA follows: TGTGCCAGCAGCTCGTATCCCCGGGGACAGAGCTATAATTCACCCCTCCACTTT.